The clone carrying this T cell receptor beta chain has at least ten counts. TCRdb recomputed calls from the 5' RACE reads with MiXCR, one row per CDR3 protein. The sample contains more than 95,000 distinct CDR3 sequences, roughly 8.3% of which appear only once. The sample is drawn from a study of CD8 T cells in ankylosing spondylitis. Germline V gene data show CDR1 as LNHDA and CDR2 as SQIVND (reference sequence). The CDR3 length is 12 residues. Trimming took 11 bases from V and 5 from J, leaving 15 bases between them. The origin of this receptor is a male donor with ankylosing spondylitis or in good health (not recorded which). The genes are TRBV19 and TRBJ2-5; D not certain. The sequenced sample consisted of blood, either unsorted or a sorted T cell fraction (not recorded which). This chain's CDR3 is CAAGQTRETQYF. The CDR3 bases are TGTGCCGCTGGCCAAACGAGGGAGACCCAGTACTTC.